The T cell receptor beta chain described here comes from a study of OX40 agonist ivuxolimab in advanced cancers. Across the whole study: Three patients, one with hepatocellular carcinoma and two with cutaneous melanoma, achieved partial responses.

The CDR3 extends over 16 amino acids. Unmatched junction bases numbered 2, after V lost 3 bases and J lost 0 bases. CDR1 and CDR2 from the germline V gene are MGHRA and YSYEKL. Here immunoSEQ multiplex PCR was the method, and the copy in TCRdb shows in-frame clones only, minus some. This sample carries 50,000 to 65,000 clones, about 91% of them seen once, and the ten largest clones take around 9.3%. V gene TRBV4-1 combines with J gene TRBJ2-1, with 10 bases fitting TRBD2. Sequencing used CD4+ or CD8+ T cells sorted from blood, obtained in a trial of the OX40 agonist ivuxolimab. The receptor comes from an adult with an advanced solid tumor such as melanoma, head and neck, liver or kidney cancer. The CDR3 protein is CASSHRLAGSYNEQFF. CDR3 coding DNA: TGCGCCAGCAGCCACCGACTAGCGGGCTCCTACAATGAGCAGTTCTTC.